Presented here are 6 T cell receptor beta chains from one specimen sequenced in a study of blood T cell repertoires in COVID-19 (dated by TCRdb to about 2020). Library construction relied on the immunoSEQ multiplex PCR assay. TCRdb obtained this table from immuneACCESS and retained in-frame rearrangements with V and J assigned. These tables miss some clones; where compared with another copy, unresolved V genes account for less than half of the shortfall, and the remainder is unexplained. The sample table shows 300,000 to 400,000 clones, and 80% to 90% are seen once. Under 8.5% of the sample belongs to the ten largest clones. The sequencing input was peripheral blood. These receptors all come from a woman aged 60-70 years with COVID-19, enrolled during active disease.

This clone was picked up one time. The chain carries TRBV18 and TRBJ1-1; D is perhaps TRBD1 (6 bases). Trimming removed 6 bases at V and 3 bases at J, with 20 bases between. Germline CDR1 KGHSH, CDR2 LQKENI. This CDR3 region has 16 residues. Here the CDR3 reads CASSTRRSGDDTEAFF. The CDR3 DNA follows: TGTGCCAGCTCGACCCGTCGGTCAGGGGACGACACTGAAGCTTTCTTT.

The CDR3 sequence is CASSVARGLPNRGSTDTQYF. The DNA for the CDR3 is TGTGCCAGCAGCGTAGCTCGAGGGCTACCTAATCGGGGTAGCACAGATACGCAGTATTTT. The chain joins TRBV9 to TRBJ2-3, with D possibly matching TRBD2 (5 bases). Trimming took off 0 bases at V and 0 bases at J, with 23 bases between the two ends. The germline CDR1 and CDR2 sequences are SGDLS and YYNGEE. This CDR3 region has 20 residues.

The sample holds one count of this clone. The V gene is TRBV7-2, the J gene TRBJ1-2; D gene ambiguous. Germline loops: CDR1 SGHTA, CDR2 FQGNSA. The CDR3 length is 15 residues. V lost 3 bases and J lost 0, with 11 bases in between. CDR3 DNA sequence: TGTGCCAGCAGCTTGATCGAGGGCCCTAACTATGGCTACACCTTC. It is translated as CASSLIEGPNYGYTF.

In this sample, this clone turned up a few times. The rearrangement links TRBV6-5 to TRBJ2-2, with 9 bases that match TRBD1. With V trimmed by 6 bases and J by 7 bases, 9 bases remained unmatched. The CDR3 loop spans 15 amino acids. CDR1 MNHEY and CDR2 SVGAGI come from the germline V gene. The CDR3 region has the DNA TGTGCCAGCAGCCATGGACAGGGGTTAAACGGGGAGCTGTTTTTT. Its translation: CASSHGQGLNGELFF.

The chain has TRBV2 and TRBJ2-7, with 8 bases that match TRBD1. The CDR3 is 15 residues long. V shed 3 bases and J 4 bases; nucleotides not matched to a gene: 8. Germline V gene sequence: CDR1 SNHLY, CDR2 FYNNEI. The CDR3: CASSEDREILYEQYF. In nucleotides, the CDR3 is TGTGCCAGCAGTGAGGACAGGGAGATTTTATACGAGCAGTACTTC.

The gene calls are TRBV5-8 and TRBJ1-1; a possible D gene is TRBD1 (5 bases). From germline, CDR1 is SGHTS and CDR2 YDEGEE. The CDR3 loop spans 13 amino acids. Trimming removed 3 bases from V and 9 bases from J, with 15 bases in between. CDR3 coding DNA: TGTGCCAGCAGCTCCCCTGGGGCCAGACAAGCTTTCTTT. The encoded protein is CASSSPGARQAFF. Full variable domain (missing parts from reference TRBV5-8 and TRBJ1-1): EAGVTQSPTHLIKTRGQQATLRCSPISGHTSVYWYQQALGLGLQFLLWYDEGEERNRGNFPPRFSGRQFPNYSSELNVNALELEDSALYLCASSSPGARQAFFGQGTRLTVV.